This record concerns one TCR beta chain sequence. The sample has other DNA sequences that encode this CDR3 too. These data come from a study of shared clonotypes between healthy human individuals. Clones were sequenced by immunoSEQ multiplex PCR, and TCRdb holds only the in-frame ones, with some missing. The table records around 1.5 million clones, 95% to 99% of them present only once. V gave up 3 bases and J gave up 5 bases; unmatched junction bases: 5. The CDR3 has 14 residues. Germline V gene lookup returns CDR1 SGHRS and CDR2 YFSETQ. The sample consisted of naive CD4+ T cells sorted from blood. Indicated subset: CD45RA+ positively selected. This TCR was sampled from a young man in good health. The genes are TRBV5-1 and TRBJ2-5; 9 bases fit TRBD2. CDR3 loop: CASSSGLAGETQYF. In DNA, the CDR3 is TGCGCCAGCAGCTCGGGACTAGCTGGTGAGACCCAGTACTTC. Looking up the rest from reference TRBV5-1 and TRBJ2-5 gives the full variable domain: KAGVTQTPRYLIKTRGQQVTLSCSPISGHRSVSWYQQTPGQGLQFLFEYFSETQRNKGNFPGRFSGRQFSNSRSEMNVSTLELGDSALYLCASSSGLAGETQYFGPGTRLLVL.